The 23 T cell receptor beta chains in this list originate from one sample, sequenced in a study of patients and donors after allogeneic stem cell transplantation. TCRdb re-analysed the RT-PCR reads in MiXCR, keeping a single row per CDR3 protein. This table holds some 880,000 distinct CDR3 sequences, roughly 17% found once. The sequenced material came from blood, either unsorted or a sorted T cell fraction (not recorded which). The receptor set was obtained from a human donor who was either an allogeneic HSCT recipient or a stem cell or donor lymphocyte infusion donor (not recorded which). It is not recorded whose cells these are; they may come from a transplant donor.

The rearrangement links TRBV7-6 to TRBJ2-2, with 9 bases that match TRBD2. J was trimmed by 10 bases and V by 1 base; bases with no gene match: 10. This CDR3 contains 16 residues. Per the germline V gene, CDR1 is SGHVS and CDR2 is FNYEAQ. This CDR3 reads CASSLVLTSGLKELFF. The CDR3 nucleotides are TGTGCCAGCAGCTTAGTCTTGACTAGCGGACTTAAGGAGCTGTTTTTT.

This clonotype was counted between two and nine times. The chain recombines TRBV3-1 with TRBJ2-6, with 7 bases fitting TRBD2. The CDR3 is 16 amino acids. Germline V gene sequence: CDR1 LGHDT, CDR2 YNNKEL (reference sequence). Trimming took 4 bases from V and 0 from J; bases not matched to a gene: 3. Here the CDR3 DNA reads TGTGCCAGCAGCCTCGGGAGGCACTCTGGGGCCAACGTCCTGACTTTC. This gives the protein CASSLGRHSGANVLTF. Supplemented by reference TRBV3-1 and TRBJ2-6, the full variable domain reads DTAVSQTPKYLVTQMGNDKSIKCEQNLGHDTMYWYKQDSKKFLKIMFSYNNKELIINETVPNRFSPKSPDKAHLNLHINSLELGDSAVYFCASSLGRHSGANVLTFGAGSRLTVL.

This chain connects TRBV11-3 to TRBJ2-1; either TRBD1 or TRBD2 may fit D (6 bases each). Germline lookup yields CDR1 SGHNT and CDR2 YENEEA. Trimming shortened V by 2 bases and J by 5 bases, and 13 bases separated the two germline ends. CDR3 length: 15 residues. This CDR3 is CASSLRGGKNNEQFF. CDR3 bases: TGTGCCAGCAGCTTAAGAGGGGGGAAAAACAATGAGCAGTTCTTC.

This clonotype was counted only a few times. A much larger clone differs by one base, so this may be a read error. The genes are TRBV12-3 or TRBV12-4 and TRBJ1-1; no reliable D call. The CDR3 contains 13 residues. V lost 3 bases, J lost 1 base, and 6 bases lay in between. The CDR3 DNA follows: TGTGCCAGCAGTTTCTACGGGAACACTGAAGCTTTCTTT. This codes for CASSFYGNTEAFF.

This chain links TRBV20-1 with TRBJ2-5; 10 nucleotides agree with TRBD2. Unmatched junction bases numbered 7, after V lost 2 bases and J lost 4 bases. The germline V gene encodes CDR1 DFQATT and CDR2 SNEGSKA (reference sequence). This CDR3 is built from 15 residues. The CDR3 DNA reads TGCAGTGCTAGAAACAGCGGGAGGGGGGGAGAGACCCAGTACTTC. Translated, it gives CSARNSGRGGETQYF.

The V call is TRBV12-3 or TRBV12-4, the J call TRBJ1-2; D perhaps matches TRBD1 (6 bases). Trimming pared 7 bases from V and 6 bases from J, leaving 12 bases between. The CDR3 is 12 amino acids. CDR3 region: CASKRGSDGYTF. The CDR3 bases are TGTGCCAGCAAAAGGGGGTCGGATGGCTACACCTTC.

V gene TRBV3-1 combines with J gene TRBJ2-2, with 10 bases identical to TRBD2. Per the germline V gene, CDR1 is LGHDT and CDR2 is YNNKEL (reference sequence). With 0 bases clipped from V and 8 bases from J, the junction kept 9 bases outside the gene matches. This CDR3 spans 17 amino acids. The CDR3 DNA sequence: TGTGCCAGCAGCCAAGACCTGCTAGCGGGGGTCCCGGGGGAGCTGTTTTTT. This sequence encodes CASSQDLLAGVPGELFF.

J is TRBJ1-4 and V is TRBV5-8; D uncertain. The germline gives CDR1 SGHTS, CDR2 YDEGEE. V was trimmed by 7 bases and J by 1 base, leaving 11 bases between them. The CDR3 is 14 amino acids. The CDR3 DNA follows: TGTGCCAGCTGGGTTAGTGGAACTAATGAAAAACTGTTTTTT. It encodes CASWVSGTNEKLFF.

This clonotype has only a few counts. The chain has TRBV5-1 and TRBJ2-1, with 14 bases fitting TRBD2. V was pared by 3 bases and J by 10 bases, with 6 bases of the junction left unmatched. In germline, CDR1 is SGHRS, CDR2 YFSETQ. This CDR3 spans 15 amino acids. The CDR3 DNA sequence: TGCGCCAGCAGCTCGGGACTAGCGGGAGTTCACGAGCAGTTCTTC. Translating gives CASSSGLAGVHEQFF.

This chain uses TRBV3-1 with TRBJ2-3; 9 bases align to TRBD1. Germline V gives CDR1 LGHDT, CDR2 YNNKEL (reference sequence). CDR3 length: 19 residues. V gave up 0 bases and J gave up 4 bases; unmatched junction bases: 14. The CDR3 region is CASSQDRWSGQGSSDTQYF. For the CDR3, the DNA is TGTGCCAGCAGCCAAGATAGATGGTCGGGACAGGGTTCTTCAGATACGCAGTATTTT.

This clonotype was detected a few times. The chain combines TRBV20-1 with TRBJ1-1, with D tentatively TRBD1 (6 bases). The CDR3 runs 12 residues. V was cut by 5 bases and J by 6 bases, with 13 bases left in between. Germline lookup yields CDR1 DFQATT and CDR2 SNEGSKA (reference sequence). The CDR3 spells CSAAQGYPEAFF. In DNA form, the CDR3 reads TGCAGTGCTGCACAGGGTTACCCTGAAGCTTTCTTT.

The chain uses TRBV4-1 and TRBJ2-7; the D gene could be TRBD1 or TRBD2 (7 bases each). The V end was cut by 0 bases, the J end by 6 bases, with 18 bases between. Germline loops: CDR1 MGHRA, CDR2 YSYEKL. This CDR3 is built from 16 residues. The chain's CDR3 is CASSQDRGGGPLEQYF. CDR3 DNA: TGCGCCAGCAGCCAAGATAGGGGAGGGGGCCCTCTCGAGCAGTACTTC.

The rearrangement links TRBV6-2 or TRBV6-3 to TRBJ1-6, with 8 bases matching TRBD1. The CDR3 loop spans 20 amino acids. The V segment lost 0 bases and the J segment 0 bases; nucleotides outside the gene matches: 10. The V gene's germline CDR1 is MNHEY and CDR2 SVGEGT. Here the CDR3 DNA reads TGTGCCAGCAGTTACTCGATCGGACAGGGCGTGAGCTCCTATAATTCACCCCTCCACTTT. Translation gives CASSYSIGQGVSSYNSPLHF.

This clonotype was counted only a few times. The rearrangement uses TRBV5-1 and TRBJ2-7, with 15 nucleotides matching TRBD2. Germline assignment: CDR1 SGHRS and CDR2 YFSETQ. The CDR3 contains 15 residues. V dropped 4 bases and J dropped 5; count of bases not matched to a gene: 4. The CDR3 sequence: CASSTGTSGRHEQYF. The CDR3 DNA reads as TGCGCCAGCAGCACCGGGACTAGCGGGAGGCACGAGCAGTACTTC. The variable domain in full, completed from reference TRBV5-1 and TRBJ2-7, reads KAGVTQTPRYLIKTRGQQVTLSCSPISGHRSVSWYQQTPGQGLQFLFEYFSETQRNKGNFPGRFSGRQFSNSRSEMNVSTLELGDSALYLCASSTGTSGRHEQYFGPGTRLTVT.

This clonotype has just a few counts. The chain has TRBV30 and TRBJ1-1; 9 bases map to TRBD1. This CDR3 is built from 13 residues. Germline CDR1 and CDR2: GTSNPN and SVGIG (reference sequence). The V and J ends lost 8 bases and 4 bases, in that order; junction bases with no gene match: 8. This CDR3 reads CALKWDRATEAFF. The CDR3 nucleotides are TGTGCCCTCAAGTGGGACAGGGCCACTGAAGCTTTCTTT. The complete variable domain, with remaining parts taken from reference TRBV30 and TRBJ1-1, reads SQTIHQWPATLVQPVGSPLSLECTVEGTSNPNLYWYRQAAGRGLQLLFYSVGIGQISSEVPQNLSASRPQDRQFILSSKKLLLSDSGFYLCALKWDRATEAFFGQGTRLTVV.

This clonotype was detected a few times. The J gene is TRBJ1-6, the V gene TRBV30; no clear D gene. Germline V gene sequence: CDR1 GTSNPN, CDR2 SVGIG (reference sequence). V was pared by 1 base and J by 10 bases, with 5 bases between. The CDR3 has 11 residues. The CDR3 reads CAWSDGSPLHF. CDR3 coding DNA: TGTGCCTGGAGTGACGGCTCACCCCTCCACTTT.

The J gene is TRBJ2-6, the V gene TRBV14, with 7 nucleotides matching TRBD1. From germline, CDR1 is SGHDN and CDR2 FVKESK. CDR3 length: 17 amino acids. Germline trimming cut 1 base from V and 2 bases from J; bases unmatched to any gene: 5. The CDR3 DNA reads TGTGCCAGCAGCCAAGGGTTTACAGGGGCTGGGGCCAACGTCCTGACTTTC. Translation gives CASSQGFTGAGANVLTF.

This clonotype appeared a few times. The chain uses TRBV19 and TRBJ2-2; D is unclear. The V gene's germline CDR1 is LNHDA and CDR2 SQIVND (reference sequence). V lost 10 bases and J 7 bases, leaving 19 bases between the germline ends. The CDR3 is made up of 14 amino acids. CDR3 protein: CAISKDLKIGELFF. Written as DNA, the CDR3 is TGTGCCATTTCAAAGGATCTGAAGATCGGGGAGCTGTTTTTT.

The V and J genes are TRBV11-2 and TRBJ2-3, with D unclear. Germline loops: CDR1 SGHAT, CDR2 FQNNGV. The V gene lost 2 bases and the J gene lost 0 bases, with 6 bases spanning the gap. This CDR3 contains 14 residues. For the CDR3, the DNA is TGTGCCAGCAGCTTAAGGGCTAGCACAGATACGCAGTATTTT. Its protein product is CASSLRASTDTQYF.

The chain couples TRBV2 to TRBJ2-4; 9 bases map to TRBD1. This CDR3 has 18 residues. Germline CDR1 reads SNHLY; CDR2 reads FYNNEI. Trimming removed 1 base from V and 9 bases from J; junction bases left unmatched: 16. The CDR3 DNA is TGTGCCAGCAGTGAAGTTAAACCGGACAGGGGAGGGAGAGGCATTCAGTACTTC. It specifies CASSEVKPDRGGRGIQYF.

This clonotype was detected a few times. This chain links TRBV19 with TRBJ2-7, with no clear D. The CDR3 spans 14 residues. Germline V gives CDR1 LNHDA, CDR2 SQIVND (reference sequence). V lost 5 bases to trimming and J lost 1 base, with 12 bases between them. The CDR3 is CASSPTVRSYEQYF. In DNA, the CDR3 is TGTGCCAGTAGTCCCACTGTGAGGTCCTACGAGCAGTACTTC.

This clonotype was counted between two and nine times. The V gene is TRBV6-1, the J gene TRBJ2-7; TRBD2 might be the D (6 bases). The germline gives CDR1 MNHNS, CDR2 SASEGT. Trimming stripped 6 bases from V and 3 bases from J, with 18 bases between. The CDR3 contains 15 residues. The DNA for the CDR3 is TGTGCCAGCAGCCCGAGGCCTAGCGCCCACTACGAGCAGTACTTC. Translation gives CASSPRPSAHYEQYF.

The chain carries TRBV5-1 and TRBJ1-2; weak D call: TRBD1 (5 bases). Trimming pared 3 bases from V and 11 bases from J, leaving 17 bases between. Germline assignment: CDR1 SGHRS and CDR2 YFSETQ. This CDR3 is 13 amino acids long. CDR3 sequence reads: CASSSTGTSTYTF. The CDR3 DNA follows: TGCGCCAGCAGCTCCACCGGGACGTCGACTTACACCTTC.